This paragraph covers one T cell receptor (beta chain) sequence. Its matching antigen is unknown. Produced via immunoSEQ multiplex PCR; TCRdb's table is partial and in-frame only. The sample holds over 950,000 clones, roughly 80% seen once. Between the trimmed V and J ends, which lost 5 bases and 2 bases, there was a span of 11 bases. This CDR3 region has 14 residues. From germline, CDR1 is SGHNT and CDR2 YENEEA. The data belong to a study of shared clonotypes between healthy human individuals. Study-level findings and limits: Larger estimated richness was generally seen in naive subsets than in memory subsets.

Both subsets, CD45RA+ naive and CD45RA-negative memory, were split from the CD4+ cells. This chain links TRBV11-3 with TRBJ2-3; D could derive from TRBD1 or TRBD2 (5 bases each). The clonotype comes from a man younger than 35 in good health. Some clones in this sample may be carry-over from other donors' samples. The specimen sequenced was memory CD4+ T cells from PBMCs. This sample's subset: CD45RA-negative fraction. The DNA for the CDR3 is TGTGCCAGCAGCCCAGGGCGGGCCACAGATACGCAGTATTTT. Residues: CASSPGRATDTQYF.